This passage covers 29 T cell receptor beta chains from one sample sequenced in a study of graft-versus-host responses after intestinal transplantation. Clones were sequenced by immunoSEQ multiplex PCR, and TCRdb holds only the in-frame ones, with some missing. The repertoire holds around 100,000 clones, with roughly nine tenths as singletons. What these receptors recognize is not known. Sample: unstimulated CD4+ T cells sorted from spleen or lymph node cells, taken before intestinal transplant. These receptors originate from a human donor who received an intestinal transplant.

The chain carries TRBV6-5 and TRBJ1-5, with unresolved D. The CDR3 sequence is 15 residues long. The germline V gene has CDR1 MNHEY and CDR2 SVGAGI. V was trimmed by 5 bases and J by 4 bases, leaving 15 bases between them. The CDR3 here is CASSPGPGTNQPQHF. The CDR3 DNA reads TGTGCCAGCAGTCCAGGACCGGGTACAAATCAGCCCCAGCATTTT.

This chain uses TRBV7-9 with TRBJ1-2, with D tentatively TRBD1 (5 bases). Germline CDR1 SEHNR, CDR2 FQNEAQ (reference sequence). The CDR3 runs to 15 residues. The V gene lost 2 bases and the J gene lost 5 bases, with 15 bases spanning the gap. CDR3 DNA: TGTGCCAGCAGCTTATCGGGGGACGCGAATTATGGCTACACCTTC. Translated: CASSLSGDANYGYTF.

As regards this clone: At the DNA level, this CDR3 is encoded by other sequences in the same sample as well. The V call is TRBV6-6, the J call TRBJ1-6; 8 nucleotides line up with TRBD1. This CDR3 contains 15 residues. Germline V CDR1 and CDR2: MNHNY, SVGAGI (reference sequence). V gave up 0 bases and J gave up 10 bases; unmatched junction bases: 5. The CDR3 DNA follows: TGTGCCAGCAGTTACTCAGGACAGGGAAGCTCACCCCTCCACTTT. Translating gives CASSYSGQGSSPLHF.

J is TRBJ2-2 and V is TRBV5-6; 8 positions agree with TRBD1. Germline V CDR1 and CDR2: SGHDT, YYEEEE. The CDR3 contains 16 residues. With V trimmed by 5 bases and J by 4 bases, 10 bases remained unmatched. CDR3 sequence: CASRRTGPQGTGELFF. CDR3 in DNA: TGTGCCAGCAGGCGGACAGGGCCCCAGGGCACCGGGGAGCTGTTTTTT.

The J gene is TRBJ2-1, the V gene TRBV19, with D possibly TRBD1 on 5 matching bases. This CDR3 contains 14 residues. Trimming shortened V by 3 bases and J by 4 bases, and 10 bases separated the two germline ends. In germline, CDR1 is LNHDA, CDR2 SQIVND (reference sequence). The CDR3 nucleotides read TGTGCCAGTAGTATTGGGGCAGGTTACAATGAGCAGTTCTTC. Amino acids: CASSIGAGYNEQFF.

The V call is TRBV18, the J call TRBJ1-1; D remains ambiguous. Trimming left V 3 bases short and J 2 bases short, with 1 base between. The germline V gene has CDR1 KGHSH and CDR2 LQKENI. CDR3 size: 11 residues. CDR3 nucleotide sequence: TGTGCCAGCTCACCCAACACTGAAGCTTTCTTT. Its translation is CASSPNTEAFF.

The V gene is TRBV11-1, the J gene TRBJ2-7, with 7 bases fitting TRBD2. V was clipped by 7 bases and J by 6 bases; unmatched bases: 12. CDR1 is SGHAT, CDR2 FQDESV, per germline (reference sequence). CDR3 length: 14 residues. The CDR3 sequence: CASTTSGIRGEQYF. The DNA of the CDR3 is TGTGCCAGCACCACAAGCGGGATTCGCGGCGAGCAGTACTTC.

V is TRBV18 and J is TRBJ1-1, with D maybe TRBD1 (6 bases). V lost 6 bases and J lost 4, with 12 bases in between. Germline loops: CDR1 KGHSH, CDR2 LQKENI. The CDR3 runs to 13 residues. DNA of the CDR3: TGTGCCAGCTCGGGGGGGGGCTTCACTGAAGCTTTCTTT. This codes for CASSGGGFTEAFF.

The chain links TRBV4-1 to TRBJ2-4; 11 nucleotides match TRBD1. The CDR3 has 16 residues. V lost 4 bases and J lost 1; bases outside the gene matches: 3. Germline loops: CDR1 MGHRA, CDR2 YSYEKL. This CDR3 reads CASSLGTGGAKNIQYF. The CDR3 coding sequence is TGCGCCAGCAGCCTGGGGACAGGGGGGGCCAAAAACATTCAGTACTTC.

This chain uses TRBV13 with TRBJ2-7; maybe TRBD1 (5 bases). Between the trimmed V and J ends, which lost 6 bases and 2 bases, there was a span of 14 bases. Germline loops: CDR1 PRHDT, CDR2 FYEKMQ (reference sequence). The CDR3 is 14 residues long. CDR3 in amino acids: CASSLTGATYEQYF. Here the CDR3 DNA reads TGTGCCAGCAGTCTTACTGGGGCCACCTACGAGCAGTACTTC.

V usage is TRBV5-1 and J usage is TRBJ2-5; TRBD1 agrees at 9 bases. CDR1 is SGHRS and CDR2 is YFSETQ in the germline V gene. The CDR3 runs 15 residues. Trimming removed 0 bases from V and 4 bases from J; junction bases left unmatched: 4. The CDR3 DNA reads TGCGCCAGCAGCTTGGCCGACAGGGGGGGAGAGACCCAGTACTTC. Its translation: CASSLADRGGETQYF.

CDR3 sequence (DNA): TGTGCCAGCAGCCTAATGGGACTCCGGGTGGACGAGCAGTACTTC. It codes for CASSLMGLRVDEQYF. The V gene is TRBV5-4, the J gene TRBJ2-7, with a possible D match to TRBD2 (6 bases). Germline V gives CDR1 SGHNT, CDR2 YYREEE (reference sequence). The CDR3 is 15 amino acids. V shed 4 bases and J shed 5 bases, with 19 bases lying between them.

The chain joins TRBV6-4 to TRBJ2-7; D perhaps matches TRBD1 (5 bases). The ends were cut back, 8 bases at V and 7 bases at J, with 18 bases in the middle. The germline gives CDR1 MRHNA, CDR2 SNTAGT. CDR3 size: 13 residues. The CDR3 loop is CASARTPGLEQYF. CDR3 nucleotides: TGTGCCAGCGCACGGACCCCAGGGTTAGAGCAGTACTTC.

In DNA form, the CDR3 reads TGTGCCAGCAGTGTTGAAGGGAATCAGCCCCAGCATTTT. Translating it yields CASSVEGNQPQHF. The rearrangement uses TRBV2 and TRBJ1-5; D unresolved. This CDR3 region has 13 residues. CDR1 SNHLY and CDR2 FYNNEI come from the germline V gene. V lost 4 bases and J 4 bases, leaving 8 bases between the germline ends.

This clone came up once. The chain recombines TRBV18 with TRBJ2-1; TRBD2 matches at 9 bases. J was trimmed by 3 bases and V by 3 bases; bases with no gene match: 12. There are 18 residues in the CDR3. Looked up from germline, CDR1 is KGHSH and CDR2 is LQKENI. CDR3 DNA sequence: TGTGCCAGCTCACCCATCTTGAAGAGCGGGAGGATCTACAATGAGCAGTTCTTC. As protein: CASSPILKSGRIYNEQFF.

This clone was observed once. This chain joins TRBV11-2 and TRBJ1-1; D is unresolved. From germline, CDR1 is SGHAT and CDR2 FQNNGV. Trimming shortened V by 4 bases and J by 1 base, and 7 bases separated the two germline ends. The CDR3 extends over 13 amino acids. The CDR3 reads CASSSTWNTEAFF. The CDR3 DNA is TGTGCCAGCAGCTCGACTTGGAACACTGAAGCTTTCTTT.

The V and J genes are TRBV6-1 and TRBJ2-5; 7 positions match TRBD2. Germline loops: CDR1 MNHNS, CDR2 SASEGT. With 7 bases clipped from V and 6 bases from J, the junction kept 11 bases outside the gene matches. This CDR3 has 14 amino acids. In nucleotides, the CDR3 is TGTGCCAGCACAAGGAACCGGGACTACCAGACCCAGTACTTC. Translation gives CASTRNRDYQTQYF.

The CDR3 loop reads CASSIVPEQPNTEAFF. The CDR3 coding sequence is TGTGCCAGTAGTATAGTCCCCGAACAGCCCAACACTGAAGCTTTCTTT. The V gene is TRBV19, the J gene TRBJ1-1; D unresolved. The CDR3 extends over 16 amino acids. Trimming shortened V by 1 base and J by 2 bases, and 14 bases separated the two germline ends. Germline V gene data show CDR1 as LNHDA and CDR2 as SQIVND (reference sequence).

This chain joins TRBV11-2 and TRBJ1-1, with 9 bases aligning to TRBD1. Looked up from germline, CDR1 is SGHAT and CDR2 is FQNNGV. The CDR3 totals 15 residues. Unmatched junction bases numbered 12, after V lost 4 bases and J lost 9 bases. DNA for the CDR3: TGTGCCAGCAGCTCTCAATTCGGGACAGGGAGAAAAGCTTTCTTT. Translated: CASSSQFGTGRKAFF.

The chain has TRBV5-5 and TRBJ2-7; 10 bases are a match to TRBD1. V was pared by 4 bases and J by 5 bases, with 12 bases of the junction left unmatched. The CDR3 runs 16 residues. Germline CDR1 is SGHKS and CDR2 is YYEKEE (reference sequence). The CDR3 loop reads CASSTIGRDRGHEQYF. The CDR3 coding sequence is TGTGCCAGCAGCACGATTGGCCGGGACAGGGGCCACGAGCAGTACTTC.

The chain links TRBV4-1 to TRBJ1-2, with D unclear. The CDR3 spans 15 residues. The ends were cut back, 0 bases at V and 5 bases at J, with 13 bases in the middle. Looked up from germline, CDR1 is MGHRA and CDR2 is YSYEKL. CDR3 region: CASSQESGQNYGYTF. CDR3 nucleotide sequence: TGCGCCAGCAGCCAAGAAAGCGGGCAGAATTATGGCTACACCTTC.

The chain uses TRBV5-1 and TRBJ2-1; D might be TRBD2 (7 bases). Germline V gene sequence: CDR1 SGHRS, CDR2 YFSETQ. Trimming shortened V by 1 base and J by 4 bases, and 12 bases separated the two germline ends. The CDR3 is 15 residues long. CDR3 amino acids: CASSLSAGAYNEQFF. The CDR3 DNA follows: TGCGCCAGCAGCTTGTCGGCGGGGGCATACAATGAGCAGTTCTTC.

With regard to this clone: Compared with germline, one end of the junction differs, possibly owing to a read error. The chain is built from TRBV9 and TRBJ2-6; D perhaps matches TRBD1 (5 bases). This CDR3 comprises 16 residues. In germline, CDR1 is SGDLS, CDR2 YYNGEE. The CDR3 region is CASSAGGRSGANILTF. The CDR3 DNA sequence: TGTGCCAGCAGCGCTGGCGGCCGCTCTGGGGCCAACATCCTGACTTTC.

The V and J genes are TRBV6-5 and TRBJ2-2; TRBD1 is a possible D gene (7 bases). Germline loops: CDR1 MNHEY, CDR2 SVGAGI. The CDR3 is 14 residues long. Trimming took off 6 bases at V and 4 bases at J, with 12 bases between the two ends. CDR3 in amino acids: CASRPGGGTGELFF. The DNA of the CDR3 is TGTGCCAGCAGGCCAGGGGGAGGCACCGGGGAGCTGTTTTTT.

In DNA, the CDR3 is TGCGCCAGCAGCCAAGTCCTAGCGGGAGTCGGGAACGGTGAGCAGTTCTTC. Its protein product is CASSQVLAGVGNGEQFF. The rearrangement links TRBV4-1 to TRBJ2-1; 10 bases are shared with TRBD2. CDR1 is MGHRA and CDR2 is YSYEKL in the germline V gene. There are 17 residues in the CDR3. J gave up 9 bases and V 1 base, and 12 bases lay outside the gene matches.

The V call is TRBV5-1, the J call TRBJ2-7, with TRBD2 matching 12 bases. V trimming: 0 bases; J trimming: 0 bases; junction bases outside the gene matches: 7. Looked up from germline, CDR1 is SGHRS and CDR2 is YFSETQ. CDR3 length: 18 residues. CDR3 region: CASSLGAPSGGGSYEQYF. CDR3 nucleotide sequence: TGCGCCAGCAGCTTGGGGGCCCCTAGCGGGGGGGGCTCCTACGAGCAGTACTTC. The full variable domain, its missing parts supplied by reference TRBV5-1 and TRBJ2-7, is KAGVTQTPRYLIKTRGQQVTLSCSPISGHRSVSWYQQTPGQGLQFLFEYFSETQRNKGNFPGRFSGRQFSNSRSEMNVSTLELGDSALYLCASSLGAPSGGGSYEQYFGPGTRLTVT.

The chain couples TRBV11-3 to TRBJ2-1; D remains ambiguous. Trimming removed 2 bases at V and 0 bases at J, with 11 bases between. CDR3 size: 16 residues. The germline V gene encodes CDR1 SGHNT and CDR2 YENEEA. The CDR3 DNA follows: TGTGCCAGCAGCTTAAATCACGGAAGCTCCTACAATGAGCAGTTCTTC. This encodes CASSLNHGSSYNEQFF.

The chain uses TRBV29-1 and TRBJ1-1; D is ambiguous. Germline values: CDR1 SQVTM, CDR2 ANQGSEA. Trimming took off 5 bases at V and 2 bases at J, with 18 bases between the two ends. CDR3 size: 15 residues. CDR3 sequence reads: CSVLPLYGLNTEAFF. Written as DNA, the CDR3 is TGCAGCGTTCTACCCTTATATGGTCTAAACACTGAAGCTTTCTTT.

In DNA, the CDR3 is TGTGTCTCCACGGCTACCGATGTTAGATCTACTGGAAACACCATATATTTT. This translates into CVSTATDVRSTGNTIYF. The rearrangement links TRBV7-9 to TRBJ1-3; no definite D call. The CDR3 extends over 17 amino acids. CDR1 and CDR2 from the germline V gene are SEHNR and FQNEAQ (reference sequence).